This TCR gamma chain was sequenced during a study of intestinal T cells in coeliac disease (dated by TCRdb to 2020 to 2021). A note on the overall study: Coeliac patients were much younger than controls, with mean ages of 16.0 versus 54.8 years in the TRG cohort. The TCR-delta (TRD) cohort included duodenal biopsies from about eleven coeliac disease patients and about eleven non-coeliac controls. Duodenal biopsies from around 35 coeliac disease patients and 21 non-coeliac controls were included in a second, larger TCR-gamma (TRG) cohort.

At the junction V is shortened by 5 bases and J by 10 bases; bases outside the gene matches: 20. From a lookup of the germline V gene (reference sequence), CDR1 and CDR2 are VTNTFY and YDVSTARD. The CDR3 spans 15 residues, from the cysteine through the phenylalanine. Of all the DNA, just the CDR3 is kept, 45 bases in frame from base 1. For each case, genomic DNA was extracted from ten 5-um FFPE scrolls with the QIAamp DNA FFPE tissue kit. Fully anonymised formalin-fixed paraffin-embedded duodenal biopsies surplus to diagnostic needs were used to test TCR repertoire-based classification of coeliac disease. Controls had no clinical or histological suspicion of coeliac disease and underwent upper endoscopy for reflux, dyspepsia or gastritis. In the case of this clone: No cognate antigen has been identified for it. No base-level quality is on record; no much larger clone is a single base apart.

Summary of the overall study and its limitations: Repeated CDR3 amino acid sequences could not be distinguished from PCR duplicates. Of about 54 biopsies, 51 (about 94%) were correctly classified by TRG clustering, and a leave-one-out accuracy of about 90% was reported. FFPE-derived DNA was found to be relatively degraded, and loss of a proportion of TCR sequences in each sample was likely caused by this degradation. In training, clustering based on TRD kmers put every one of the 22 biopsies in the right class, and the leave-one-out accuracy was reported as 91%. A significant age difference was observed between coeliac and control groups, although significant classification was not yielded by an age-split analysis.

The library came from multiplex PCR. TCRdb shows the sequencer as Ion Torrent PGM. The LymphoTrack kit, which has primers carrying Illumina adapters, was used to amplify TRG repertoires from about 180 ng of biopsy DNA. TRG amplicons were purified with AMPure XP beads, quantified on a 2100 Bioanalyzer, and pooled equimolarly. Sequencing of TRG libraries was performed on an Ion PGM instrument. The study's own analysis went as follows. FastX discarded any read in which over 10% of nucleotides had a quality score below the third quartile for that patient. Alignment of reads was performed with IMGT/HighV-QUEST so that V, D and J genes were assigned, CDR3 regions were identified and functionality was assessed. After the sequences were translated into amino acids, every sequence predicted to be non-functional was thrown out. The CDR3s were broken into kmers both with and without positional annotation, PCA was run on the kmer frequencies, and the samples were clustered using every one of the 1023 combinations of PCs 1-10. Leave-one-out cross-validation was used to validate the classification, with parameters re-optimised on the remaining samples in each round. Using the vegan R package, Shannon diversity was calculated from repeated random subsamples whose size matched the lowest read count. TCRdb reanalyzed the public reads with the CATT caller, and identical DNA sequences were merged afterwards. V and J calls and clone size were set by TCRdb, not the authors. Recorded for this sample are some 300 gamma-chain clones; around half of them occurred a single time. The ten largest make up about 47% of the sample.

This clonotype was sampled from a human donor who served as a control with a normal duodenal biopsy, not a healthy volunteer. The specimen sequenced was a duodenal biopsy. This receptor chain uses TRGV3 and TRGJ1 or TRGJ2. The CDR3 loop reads CATWGQGGFIIKKLF. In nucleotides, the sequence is TGTGCCACCTGGGGACAGGGCGGTTTTATTATAAAGAAACTCTTT.